The 2 T cell receptor beta chains in this list originate from one sample, sequenced in a study of shared clonotypes between healthy human individuals (dated by TCRdb to the early 2020s). The method behind the library was the immunoSEQ multiplex PCR assay. TCRdb obtained this table from immuneACCESS and retained in-frame rearrangements with V and J assigned. These tables miss some clones; where compared with another copy, unresolved V genes account for less than half of the shortfall, and the remainder is unexplained. This sample holds 850,000 to 1,200,000 clones; about 75% were observed only once. Approximately 1.3% of the sample rests with the top ten. The specimen was memory CD4+ T cells sorted from blood. The intended sense of this specimen's cell subset or site label: CD45RA-negative fraction. All receptors come from a man aged 18-30 years in good health.

The genes are TRBV5-3 and TRBJ2-5; 8 nucleotides match TRBD2. Being an ORF, TRBV5-3 has a function that is uncertain. The CDR3 loop spans 14 amino acids. V lost 4 bases, J lost 4 bases, and 6 bases stayed unmatched. The CDR3 protein is CARSRGTRGETQYF. DNA for the CDR3: TGTGCCAGAAGCCGGGGGACTAGAGGAGAGACCCAGTACTTC.

This clone was counted a few times. The J gene is TRBJ1-2, the V gene TRBV19, with D possibly being TRBD1 (6 bases). With 3 bases removed from V and 1 base from J, the gap between germline ends came to 15 bases. Germline loops: CDR1 LNHDA, CDR2 SQIVND (reference sequence). This CDR3 is built from 16 residues. CDR3: CASSILSAGVNYGYTF. The CDR3, as DNA: TGTGCCAGTAGTATTCTCTCGGCAGGGGTTAACTATGGCTACACCTTC.